Below are 27 T cell receptor beta chains sequenced from a single sample in a study of blood T cell repertoires in COVID-19. Data came from immunoSEQ multiplex PCR; TCRdb stores just in-frame clones and leaves some out. The sample records 60,000 or so clones, 80% to 95% being singletons. The sample consisted of peripheral blood. The origin of the receptors is a human donor with active COVID-19. The donor label of this sample is uncertain.

This rearrangement joins TRBV27 to TRBJ1-5; D is undetermined. This CDR3 is 14 amino acids long. CDR1 MNHEY and CDR2 SMNVEV come from the germline V gene (reference sequence). Trimming cost V 6 bases and J 2 bases, with 11 bases left between them. CDR3 coding DNA: TGTGCCAGCAGACTGATCGGTGGCAATCAGCCCCAGCATTTT. It specifies CASRLIGGNQPQHF.

This clone was counted once. Other DNA sequences in this sample translate to the same CDR3. The V gene is TRBV20-1, the J gene TRBJ1-4; a weak D match, TRBD1 (5 bases). Trimming removed 7 bases from V and 5 bases from J, with 8 bases in between. The CDR3 is 11 amino acids. CDR1 and CDR2 from the germline V gene are DFQATT and SNEGSKA (reference sequence). DNA of the CDR3: TGCAGTGGTCAGGGAAATGAAAAACTGTTTTTT. This translates into CSGQGNEKLFF.

The CDR3 DNA is TGTGCCAGCAGTCTCCGGGGTACTAGCAGCAATGAGCAGTTCTTC. It is translated as CASSLRGTSSNEQFF. The chain combines TRBV27 with TRBJ2-1, with a possible D match to TRBD2 (6 bases). CDR3 length: 15 residues. Germline lookup yields CDR1 MNHEY and CDR2 SMNVEV (reference sequence). The V end was cut by 5 bases, the J end by 6 bases, with 17 bases between.

In its sample, this clone was seen once. The V and J genes are TRBV4-1 and TRBJ1-6; no reliable D call. The CDR3 loop spans 17 amino acids. V lost 1 base and J lost 3, with 13 bases in between. Germline values: CDR1 MGHRA, CDR2 YSYEKL. Here the CDR3 DNA reads TGCGCCAGCAGCCAAGCAAGCAGCGGTTTCTATAATTCACCCCTCCACTTT. Protein: CASSQASSGFYNSPLHF.

The chain is built from TRBV6-6 and TRBJ1-1; TRBD1 aligns across 9 bases. Unmatched junction bases numbered 2, after V lost 11 bases and J lost 4 bases. Germline V gives CDR1 MNHNY, CDR2 SVGAGI (reference sequence). The CDR3 length is 11 residues. In DNA form, the CDR3 reads TGTGCCGCGGACAGGGGCACTGAAGCTTTCTTT. Amino acid sequence: CAADRGTEAFF.

This clone was observed a few times. The CDR3 spells CASSESGGGRRQYF. CDR3 in DNA: TGCGCCAGCAGTGAGTCCGGGGGAGGCCGGCGACAGTACTTC. V and J are TRBV10-1 and TRBJ2-7; D is perhaps TRBD2 (6 bases). CDR3 size: 14 residues. V lost 0 bases to trimming and J lost 10 bases, with 16 bases between them. Germline V CDR1 and CDR2: WNHNN, SYGVQD (reference sequence).

This chain links TRBV5-1 with TRBJ2-2; 8 bases map to TRBD2. This CDR3 has 15 residues. V trimming: 4 bases; J trimming: 5 bases; junction bases outside the gene matches: 7. Germline CDR1 is SGHRS and CDR2 is YFSETQ. DNA of the CDR3: TGCGCCAGCAGCCGGTGGGAGCGGGGGACCGGGGAGCTGTTTTTT. Protein: CASSRWERGTGELFF.

This clone has a handful of counts. CDR3 protein: CASSFEGDSSNQPQHF. CDR3 sequence (DNA): TGTGCCAGCAGTTTTGAAGGGGATTCCAGCAATCAGCCCCAGCATTTT. V gene TRBV28 combines with J gene TRBJ1-5, with a weak D call TRBD1 (5 bases). V was shortened by 3 bases and J by 1 base, with 13 bases between the two germline ends. Germline lookup yields CDR1 MDHEN and CDR2 SYDVKM. The CDR3 is made up of 16 amino acids.

The V call is TRBV10-3, the J call TRBJ2-3; perhaps TRBD2 as D (6 bases). The CDR3 totals 16 residues. Germline CDR1 and CDR2: ENHRY and SYGVKD. Deletions cut 0 bases from V and 8 bases from J, with 18 bases between. CDR3 DNA: TGTGCCATCAGTGAGTCTAGCGGAGGGAGGTTGGCTACGCAGTATTTT. Translated, it gives CAISESSGGRLATQYF.

The chain employs TRBV27 and TRBJ1-1; D gene unclear. Germline lookup yields CDR1 MNHEY and CDR2 SMNVEV (reference sequence). The CDR3 has 13 amino acids. V gave up 3 bases and J gave up 3 bases, with 8 bases separating them. The CDR3 spells CASSLNRYTEAFF. The CDR3 coding sequence is TGTGCCAGCAGTTTGAATCGGTACACTGAAGCTTTCTTT.

V is TRBV11-3 and J is TRBJ2-2, with D maybe TRBD1 (6 bases). The germline V gene encodes CDR1 SGHNT and CDR2 YENEEA. V was cut by 4 bases and J by 1 base, with 7 bases left in between. The CDR3 runs 14 residues. DNA of the CDR3: TGTGCCAGCAGCTCGGACAGGAACACCGGGGAGCTGTTTTTT. Translating it yields CASSSDRNTGELFF.

The V call is TRBV6-5, the J call TRBJ2-5, with TRBD1 matching 11 bases. The J segment lost 2 bases and the V segment lost 5 bases, leaving 4 bases of the junction unmatched. This CDR3 is 15 amino acids long. Germline V lookup: CDR1 MNHEY, CDR2 SVGAGI. As DNA, the CDR3 is TGTGCCAGCAGTACGGACAGGGGGCGGCAAGAGACCCAGTACTTC. It is translated as CASSTDRGRQETQYF.

This clone is a singleton in its sample. The chain carries TRBV4-1 and TRBJ2-6, with a tentative D call TRBD1 (6 bases). Germline lookup yields CDR1 MGHRA and CDR2 YSYEKL. The CDR3 is 15 residues long. V was shortened by 8 bases and J by 2 bases, with 13 bases between the two germline ends. The CDR3 DNA sequence: TGCGCCAGCTCGAAAGGGGGAACTGGGGCCAACGTCCTGACTTTC. This encodes CASSKGGTGANVLTF.

This clone came up a few times. This CDR3 reads CASSPPYGAREQYF. In nucleotides, the CDR3 is TGTGCCAGCTCACCACCTTATGGGGCGAGGGAGCAGTACTTC. V is TRBV18 and J is TRBJ2-7; D is possibly TRBD1 (5 bases). CDR3 length: 14 amino acids. The V end lost 0 bases, the J end lost 7 bases, and 13 bases lay between the germline ends. The germline CDR1 and CDR2 sequences are KGHSH and LQKENI.

V usage is TRBV20-1 and J usage is TRBJ2-7; the D is unclear. Trimming left V 3 bases short and J 3 bases short, with 9 bases between. This CDR3 has 12 residues. Germline V gene data show CDR1 as DFQATT and CDR2 as SNEGSKA (reference sequence). CDR3 protein: CSASEQYYEQYF. The CDR3 DNA follows: TGCAGTGCTAGTGAACAGTACTACGAGCAGTACTTC.

The J gene is TRBJ1-5, the V gene TRBV28, with unresolved D. In germline, CDR1 is MDHEN, CDR2 SYDVKM. V gave up 5 bases and J gave up 5 bases, with 7 bases separating them. There are 12 residues in the CDR3. The DNA of the CDR3 is TGTGCCAGCAGTCCTACTTATCAGCCCCAGCATTTT. It encodes CASSPTYQPQHF.

This clone was observed once. V is TRBV7-2 and J is TRBJ2-1; 9 bases fit TRBD1. Germline lookup yields CDR1 SGHTA and CDR2 FQGNSA. The CDR3 extends over 17 amino acids. J was trimmed by 3 bases and V by 4 bases; bases with no gene match: 10. This CDR3 is CASSSYPGQGLYNEQFF. The DNA for the CDR3 is TGTGCCAGCAGCTCCTATCCGGGACAGGGCCTCTACAATGAGCAGTTCTTC.

This sequence joins TRBV4-1 and TRBJ1-2; D is undetermined. CDR3 size: 14 residues. Germline V gives CDR1 MGHRA, CDR2 YSYEKL. Trimming cost V 1 base and J 8 bases, with 14 bases left between them. This chain's CDR3 is CASSQAEVTGGYTF. Here the CDR3 DNA reads TGCGCCAGCAGCCAAGCGGAAGTAACCGGGGGCTACACCTTC.

This clone was seen more than once but under ten times. The chain carries TRBV20-1 and TRBJ2-7; no reliable D call. CDR1 is DFQATT and CDR2 is SNEGSKA in the germline V gene (reference sequence). This CDR3 has 11 amino acids. V gave up 6 bases and J gave up 6 bases, with 12 bases separating them. CDR3 region: CSAIVLGEQYV. CDR3 DNA: TGCAGTGCCATCGTCCTAGGCGAGCAGTACGTC.

About this clone: One end of the junction fails to match germline, which may point to a read error. This chain links TRBV7-7 with TRBJ2-1; 13 bases map to TRBD2. Germline V CDR1 and CDR2: SSHAT, FNYEAQ (reference sequence). The CDR3 contains 16 residues. This chain's CDR3 is CASSRGLAGEYNEQFF. Here the CDR3 DNA reads TGTGCTAGCAGCCGAGGACTAGCGGGAGAGTACAATGAGCAGTTCTTC.

Only one count was recorded for this clone. This chain uses TRBV6-5 with TRBJ2-2; D may be TRBD1 (5 bases). Trimming cost V 9 bases and J 4 bases, with 15 bases left between them. The germline gives CDR1 MNHEY, CDR2 SVGAGI. This CDR3 has 14 residues. CDR3 in DNA: TGTGCCAGTCTTAAGGGGTCCGTCACCGGGGAGCTGTTTTTT. Translated: CASLKGSVTGELFF.

This clone has only one observation. The chain has TRBV11-2 and TRBJ1-4; maybe TRBD1 (6 bases). This CDR3 region has 14 residues. CDR1 is SGHAT, CDR2 FQNNGV, per germline. Trimming shortened V by 5 bases and J by 10 bases, and 17 bases separated the two germline ends. The CDR3 reads CASSPLGGHGKLFF. The CDR3 nucleotides read TGTGCCAGCAGCCCCCTGGGGGGGCATGGAAAACTGTTTTTT.

This clone was counted a single time. The chain has TRBV7-3 and TRBJ2-3, with a weak D call TRBD2 (5 bases). This CDR3 region has 12 residues. The V gene's germline CDR1 is SGHTA and CDR2 FQGTGA. V lost 2 bases, J lost 11 bases, and 11 bases lay in between. DNA for the CDR3: TGTGCCAGCAGCTTATGGGGAGAGAAGCAGTATTTT. The encoded protein is CASSLWGEKQYF.

This rearrangement joins TRBV7-3 to TRBJ2-3; 8 positions match TRBD1. The trim removed 2 bases at V and 6 bases at J, leaving 16 bases unmatched. The length of the CDR3 is 18 residues. In germline, CDR1 is SGHTA, CDR2 FQGTGA. CDR3 loop: CASSLGGTGPPNGDTQYF. The CDR3 nucleotides read TGTGCCAGCAGCTTAGGGGGGACAGGACCACCCAATGGGGATACGCAGTATTTT.

This chain uses TRBV5-1 with TRBJ2-3; D gene uncertain. The germline CDR1 and CDR2 sequences are SGHRS and YFSETQ. V was shortened by 7 bases and J by 0 bases, with 12 bases between the two germline ends. The CDR3 runs 14 residues. The CDR3 sequence: CASRSLPSTDTQYF. DNA for the CDR3: TGCGCCAGCCGGTCGCTGCCTAGCACAGATACGCAGTATTTT.

CDR3 bases: TGTGCCAGCAGCGCTGGGACAGGGGGTCGAGAGACCCAGTACTTC. It is translated as CASSAGTGGRETQYF. The J gene is TRBJ2-5, the V gene TRBV9, with 11 bases fitting TRBD1. Germline V gene sequence: CDR1 SGDLS, CDR2 YYNGEE. The J segment lost 4 bases and the V segment lost 3 bases, leaving 5 bases of the junction unmatched. The CDR3 length is 15 residues.

The V and J genes are TRBV7-2 and TRBJ1-1; possibly TRBD1 for D (6 bases). CDR3 length: 14 amino acids. V was clipped by 4 bases and J by 4 bases, with 13 bases between them. Germline V gene sequence: CDR1 SGHTA, CDR2 FQGNSA. As DNA, the CDR3 is TGTGCCAGCAGCTACCCGACAGGCGGCACTGAAGCTTTCTTT. Encoded protein: CASSYPTGGTEAFF.